The T cell receptor (beta chain) under discussion was sequenced for a study of cytomegalovirus exposure and HLA in healthy donors. The germline V gene has CDR1 SGHVS and CDR2 FQNEAQ. V lost 1 base to trimming and J lost 1 base, with 23 bases between them. The CDR3 sequence is 20 residues long. Primers included in the PCR were 60 Vbeta and 13 Jbeta primers. Repertoires were generated with immunoSEQ multiplex PCR, while TCRdb's copy carries only in-frame clones and drops some. This sample has roughly 160,000 clones, with over 75% found just once. The clonotype was recovered from a woman aged 25 to 39 in good health and CMV-seronegative. The sample consisted of PBMCs. V is TRBV7-8 and J is TRBJ2-1; D is undetermined. CDR3 nucleotides: TGTGCCAGCAGCTTAGGTATGTCGCTTAGTCTCCCCTCGTCCTACAATGAGCAGTTCTTC. As protein: CASSLGMSLSLPSSYNEQFF.